This T cell receptor (beta chain) is from a study of identical twins. V dropped 3 bases and J dropped 0 bases, with 12 bases sitting between them. Germline V CDR1 and CDR2: WSHSY, SAAADI. The CDR3 has 16 residues. As concerns this clonotype: Antigen unknown.

Study observations and caveats: Invariant T cells like MAIT and iNKT could partly confound the zero-insertion analyses. There was an excess of low generation probability in the out-of-frame alpha sequences that twins shared.

Each donor (without exception) was a healthy Caucasian. TCRdb fed the 5' RACE reads into MiXCR, producing one record per CDR3 protein. The table lists a few hundred thousand distinct CDR3 sequences, 8% to 9.5% of them singletons, with roughly 7% in the top ten. The same sample was also studied in work on yellow fever vaccine responses in identical twins. That publication notes: In identical twins, vaccine T cell responses appeared partly shared and partly individual.

The gene calls are TRBV10-2 and TRBJ2-4, with D unclear. Sequencing was performed on CD8+ T cells sorted from blood. The clonotype originates from a woman under 30 in good health. The DNA for the CDR3 is TGCGCCAGCAGTGAAAATACAAAACTAGCCAAAAACATTCAGTACTTC. This sequence encodes CASSENTKLAKNIQYF.